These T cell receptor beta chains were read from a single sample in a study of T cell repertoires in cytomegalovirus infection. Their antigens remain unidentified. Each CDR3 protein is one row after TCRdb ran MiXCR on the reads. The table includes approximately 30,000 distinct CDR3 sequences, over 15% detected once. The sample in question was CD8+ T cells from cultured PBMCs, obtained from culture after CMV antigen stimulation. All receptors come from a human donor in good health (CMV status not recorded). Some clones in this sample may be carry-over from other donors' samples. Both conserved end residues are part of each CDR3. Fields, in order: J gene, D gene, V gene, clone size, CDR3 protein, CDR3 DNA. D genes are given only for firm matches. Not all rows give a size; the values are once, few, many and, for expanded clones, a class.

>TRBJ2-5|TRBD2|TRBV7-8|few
CASSPRGGREETQYF
TGTGCCAGCAGCCCTAGGGGAGGGAGGGAGGAGACCCAGTACTTC
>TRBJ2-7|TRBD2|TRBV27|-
CASSPTSGRNEQYF
TGTGCCAGCAGTCCGACTAGCGGGAGGAACGAGCAGTACTTC
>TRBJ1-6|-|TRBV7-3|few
CASSLRAPNSPLHF
TGTGCCAGCAGCCTCCGGGCCCCAAATTCACCCCTCCACTTT
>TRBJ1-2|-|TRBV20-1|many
CSARDSAGGYTF
TGCAGTGCTAGAGATTCTGCCGGGGGCTACACCTTC
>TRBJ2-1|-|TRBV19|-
CASSIVISGNEQFF
TGTGCCAGTAGTATAGTCATCTCGGGGAATGAGCAGTTCTTC
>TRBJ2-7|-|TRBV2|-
CASSVLGEQYF
TGTGCCAGCAGTGTCCTGGGGGAGCAGTACTTC
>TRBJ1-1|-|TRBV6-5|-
CASSYNPKFSPFMNTEAFF
TGTGCCAGCAGTTACAACCCGAAGTTTTCGCCTTTCATGAACACTGAAGCTTTCTTT
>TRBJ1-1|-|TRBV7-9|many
CASSFNRNMNTEAFF
TGTGCCAGCAGCTTCAACAGAAATATGAACACTGAAGCTTTCTTT
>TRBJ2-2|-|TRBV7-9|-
CASSLAVGQRDTGELFF
TGTGCCAGCAGCTTAGCTGTAGGACAGAGGGACACCGGGGAGCTGTTTTTT
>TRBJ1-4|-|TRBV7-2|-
CASSLATRPEKLFF
TGTGCCAGCAGCTTAGCGACCAGACCTGAAAAACTGTTTTTT
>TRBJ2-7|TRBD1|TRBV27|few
CASSIDRGLGYEQYF
TGTGCCAGCAGCATCGACAGGGGGCTTGGGTACGAGCAGTACTTC
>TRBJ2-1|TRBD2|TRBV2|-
CASSTSTGTSRYNEQFF
TGTGCCAGCAGTACTAGCACCGGGACTAGCAGGTACAATGAGCAGTTCTTC
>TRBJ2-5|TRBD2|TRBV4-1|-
CASSQDLLAGGRTQYF
TGCGCCAGCAGCCAAGATCTTCTAGCGGGGGGAAGGACCCAGTACTTC
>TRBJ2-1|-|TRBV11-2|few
CATRLGRSNEQFF
TGTGCCACCAGACTCGGTCGTTCCAATGAGCAGTTCTTC
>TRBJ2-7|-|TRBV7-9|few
CASSSSTGSIAYEQYF
TGTGCCAGCAGCTCCTCTACCGGTTCCATCGCCTACGAGCAGTACTTC
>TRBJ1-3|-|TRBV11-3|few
CPLQGEASSSGNTIYF
TGTCCACTCCAGGGAGAGGCCAGCAGCTCTGGAAACACCATATATTTT
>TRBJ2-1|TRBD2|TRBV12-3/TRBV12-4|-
CASSSKTSGGDNEQFF
TGTGCCAGCAGTTCAAAGACTAGCGGGGGAGACAATGAGCAGTTCTTC
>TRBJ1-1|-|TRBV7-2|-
CASSLGLASEAFF
TGTGCCAGCAGCTTAGGCCTGGCCAGTGAAGCTTTCTTT
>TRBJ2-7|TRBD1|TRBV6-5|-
CASSYFPGTGDEQYF
TGTGCCAGCAGTTACTTCCCCGGGACAGGGGACGAGCAGTACTTC
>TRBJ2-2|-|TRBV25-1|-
CASSLGDTGELFF
TGTGCCAGCAGCTTGGGGGACACCGGGGAGCTGTTTTTT
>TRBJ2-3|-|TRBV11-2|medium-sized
CASSLGQGLPIGYF
TGTGCCAGCAGCTTAGGCCAGGGGCTCCCCATTGGGTATTTT
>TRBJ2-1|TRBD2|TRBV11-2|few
CASSPRAGGSDEQFF
TGTGCCAGCAGCCCCCGAGCGGGAGGGTCCGATGAGCAGTTCTTC
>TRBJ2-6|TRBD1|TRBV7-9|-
CASSSSILRTDREPSGANVLTF
TGTGCCAGCAGCTCTTCGATCCTACGCACGGACAGGGAACCCTCTGGGGCCAACGTCCTGACTTTC
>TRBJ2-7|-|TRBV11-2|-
CASSLGRASYEQYF
TGTGCCAGCAGCTTAGGGCGGGCCTCCTACGAGCAGTACTTC
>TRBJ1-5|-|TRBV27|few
CASSFQQSHQPQHF
TGTGCCAGCAGTTTTCAACAGTCACATCAGCCCCAGCATTTT
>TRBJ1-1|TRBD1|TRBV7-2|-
CASSLQGVTEAFF
TGTGCCAGCAGCTTACAGGGGGTCACTGAAGCTTTCTTT
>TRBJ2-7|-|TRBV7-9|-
CASSPLSGSYEQYF
TGTGCCAGCAGCCCCCTCTCAGGGAGCTACGAGCAGTACTTC
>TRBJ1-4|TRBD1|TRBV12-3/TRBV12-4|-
CASSFVRDRNEKLFF
TGTGCCAGCAGTTTCGTTCGGGACAGAAATGAAAAACTGTTTTTT
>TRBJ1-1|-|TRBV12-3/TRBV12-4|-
CASSSQYSRGAFF
TGTGCCAGCAGTTCCCAGTACTCTAGGGGAGCTTTCTTT